The 8 T cell receptor beta chains below all came from one sample that was sequenced in a study of response to subunit inactivated influenza vaccine. TCRdb reprocessed the RT-PCR reads with MiXCR, giving one entry per CDR3 protein. Among a few hundred thousand distinct CDR3 sequences listed, just over 20% were seen once. The sample was PBMCs from blood, taken roughly 20 months after vaccination. These TCRs come from a man between 50 and 69 years old who received an inactivated influenza vaccine.

The chain employs TRBV6-5 and TRBJ1-4; maybe TRBD1 (5 bases). Per germline, CDR1 MNHEY and CDR2 SVGAGI. Trimming took 2 bases from V and 4 from J, leaving 11 bases between them. The CDR3 consists of 15 residues. CDR3 bases: TGTGCCAGCAGTTACCGAGGGGCGGGTAATGAAAAACTGTTTTTT. Translated, it gives CASSYRGAGNEKLFF.

V gene TRBV20-1 combines with J gene TRBJ2-5; maybe TRBD2 (6 bases). This CDR3 contains 16 residues. V was shortened by 0 bases and J by 3 bases, with 17 bases between the two germline ends. The V gene's germline CDR1 is DFQATT and CDR2 SNEGSKA (reference sequence). CDR3 bases: TGCAGTGCTAGAGACCCCACCGGAGGGAGCAAAGAGACCCAGTACTTC. This encodes CSARDPTGGSKETQYF.

The chain uses TRBV25-1 and TRBJ2-2, with 12 bases matching TRBD1. This CDR3 spans 16 amino acids. J lost 4 bases, V lost 3 bases, and 3 bases had no gene match. The germline V gene has CDR1 MGHDK and CDR2 SYGVNS. CDR3 nucleotides: TGTGCCAGCAGTGATATGGGACAGGGGGCCACCGGGGAGCTGTTTTTT. The encoded protein is CASSDMGQGATGELFF.

This clonotype turned up a few times. This rearrangement joins TRBV19 to TRBJ1-2; no clear D gene. V lost 5 bases, J lost 8 bases, and 15 bases lay in between. Looked up from germline, CDR1 is LNHDA and CDR2 is SQIVND (reference sequence). CDR3 length equals 13 residues. CDR3 sequence (DNA): TGTGCCAGTAGTTCCAGCACTCTAGGGGGCTACACCTTC. Its protein is CASSSSTLGGYTF.

The chain employs TRBV9 and TRBJ2-5; 10 nucleotides match TRBD2. Looked up from germline, CDR1 is SGDLS and CDR2 is YYNGEE. V gave up 3 bases and J gave up 5 bases; unmatched junction bases: 4. The CDR3 spans 14 residues. DNA for the CDR3: TGTGCCAGCAGCGAGGGAGCGGGGGGGGAGACCCAGTACTTC. Amino acid sequence: CASSEGAGGETQYF.

Ten or more counts support this clonotype. The chain links TRBV4-1 to TRBJ1-2; D is unresolved. The CDR3 covers 14 residues. V was clipped by 1 base and J by 3 bases, with 9 bases between them. CDR1 is MGHRA, CDR2 YSYEKL, per germline. The CDR3 region has the DNA TGCGCCAGCAGCCAAGGTACGGGAGACTATGGCTACACCTTC. Protein: CASSQGTGDYGYTF.

The chain employs TRBV7-8 and TRBJ1-2; D remains unclear. The V gene's germline CDR1 is SGHVS and CDR2 FQNEAQ. Trimming stripped 5 bases from V and 2 bases from J, with 12 bases between. CDR3 length equals 14 residues. The CDR3 nucleotides read TGTGCCAGCAGCCCGGGGAGGACGAACTATGGCTACACCTTC. Translating gives CASSPGRTNYGYTF. The complete variable domain, with remaining parts taken from reference TRBV7-8 and TRBJ1-2, reads GAGVSQSPRYKVAKRGQDVALRCDPISGHVSLFWYQQALGQGPEFLTYFQNEAQLDKSGLPSDRFFAERPEGSVSTLKIQRTQQEDSAVYLCASSPGRTNYGYTFGSGTRLTVV.

This clonotype was recorded a few times. This chain joins TRBV7-2 and TRBJ1-2; no reliable D call. Trimming took off 1 base at V and 0 bases at J, with 9 bases between the two ends. Germline V CDR1 and CDR2: SGHTA, FQGNSA. The CDR3 is 15 amino acids. The CDR3 DNA sequence: TGTGCCAGCAGCTTAGGAGGCAGAGCTAACTATGGCTACACCTTC. Its protein product is CASSLGGRANYGYTF.